The 11 T cell receptor beta chains given below trace back to one sample, sequenced in a study of glioma-infiltrating T cells. TCR alpha and beta CDR3 regions were amplified from RNA using iRepertoire nested multiplex PCR. TCRdb reprocessed the multiplex PCR reads via MiXCR and lists one record per CDR3 protein. The sample has 300,000 to 400,000 distinct CDR3 sequences, 35% to 45% seen once. Sequenced input: glioma tissue, nonneoplastic brain tissue, or PBMCs (not recorded which). The receptors were sampled from a human donor with low-grade glioma or glioblastoma, undergoing nonglioma brain surgery, or in good health (not recorded which).

In this sample, this clonotype turned up many times. This chain connects TRBV27 to TRBJ2-5; TRBD1 matches 9 bases. The CDR3 spans 17 residues. Germline V gene lookup returns CDR1 MNHEY and CDR2 SMNVEV (reference sequence). Trimming removed 2 bases from V and 5 bases from J; junction bases left unmatched: 12. CDR3: CASSLLTKQGARETQYF. The CDR3 DNA follows: TGTGCCAGCAGTTTACTTACGAAACAGGGGGCGCGGGAGACCCAGTACTTC.

Comment on this clonotype: This may be a read error: a much more frequent sequence differs by one nucleotide. V usage is TRBV27 and J usage is TRBJ2-1, with D possibly matching TRBD1 (5 bases). The CDR3 runs 15 residues. Trimming pared 5 bases from V and 10 bases from J, leaving 21 bases between. Germline V CDR1 and CDR2: MNHEY, SMNVEV (reference sequence). CDR3 region: CASSPSTVLGYEQFF. CDR3 in DNA: TGTGCCAGCAGTCCATCGACAGTCCTCGGGTACGAGCAGTTCTTC.

The rearrangement uses TRBV28 and TRBJ1-1; D uncertain. This CDR3 is 13 amino acids long. Germline CDR1 is MDHEN and CDR2 is SYDVKM. Trimming left V 0 bases short and J 11 bases short, with 13 bases between. The CDR3 protein is CASSLCPSEWAFF. The CDR3 DNA sequence: TGTGCCAGCAGTTTATGTCCCTCGGAGTGGGCTTTCTTT.

Details on this clonotype: A much larger clone differs from this one at a single base, so this may be a read error. Here the CDR3 DNA reads TGTGCCAGCCGTAAGGCAGAGTGGACCAAAAACATTCAGTACTTC. This sequence encodes CASRKAEWTKNIQYF. J is TRBJ2-4 and V is TRBV27; D is uncertain. Trimming removed 8 bases at V and 2 bases at J, with 16 bases between. CDR1 and CDR2 (germline): MNHEY, SMNVEV (reference sequence). The CDR3 length is 15 residues.

This clonotype was seen a handful of times. The rearrangement links TRBV7-2 to TRBJ2-5, with D hard to call. From germline, CDR1 is SGHTA and CDR2 FQGNSA. CDR3 length: 13 residues. The V gene lost 3 bases and the J gene lost 2 bases, with 7 bases spanning the gap. CDR3 protein: CASSFRTQETQYF. In DNA, the CDR3 is TGTGCCAGCAGCTTCAGAACACAAGAGACCCAGTACTTC.

The chain is built from TRBV29-1 and TRBJ2-7; TRBD2 is a possible D gene (6 bases). Trimming removed 3 bases at V and 2 bases at J, with 11 bases between. Germline values: CDR1 SQVTM, CDR2 ANQGSEA. The CDR3 spans 13 residues. CDR3 sequence reads: CSVEGGNTYEQYF. The CDR3 coding sequence is TGCAGCGTTGAGGGGGGTAACACCTACGAGCAGTACTTC.

The chain has TRBV6-1 and TRBJ2-2; the D gene is possibly TRBD1 (6 bases). This CDR3 is 14 amino acids long. Trimming shortened V by 6 bases and J by 3 bases, and 11 bases separated the two germline ends. Looked up from germline, CDR1 is MNHNS and CDR2 is SASEGT. CDR3 in DNA: TGTGCCAGCAGCGTAGGGGGTCACACCGGGGAGCTGTTTTTT. Its translation is CASSVGGHTGELFF.

This sequence joins TRBV28 and TRBJ1-6; D is ambiguous. CDR1 is MDHEN and CDR2 is SYDVKM in the germline V gene. Trimming took off 8 bases at V and 6 bases at J, with 11 bases between the two ends. The length of the CDR3 is 13 residues. The chain's CDR3 is CASGEQFNSPLHF. As DNA, the CDR3 is TGTGCCAGCGGGGAACAGTTTAATTCACCCCTCCACTTT.

In the case of this clonotype: A much larger clone lies a single base off, so this may be a read error. The CDR3 carries no conserved terminal phenylalanine or tryptophan, so it likely arises from a read error. This chain joins TRBV20-1 and TRBJ1-6, with D perhaps matching TRBD1 (5 bases). V lost 0 bases to trimming and J lost 10 bases, with 10 bases between them. The CDR3 length is 13 residues. Looked up from germline, CDR1 is DFQATT and CDR2 is SNEGSKA (reference sequence). The CDR3 sequence: CSAREPGNSPLHL. The CDR3 bases are TGCAGTGCTAGAGAACCAGGGAACTCACCCCTCCACCTT.

The rearrangement uses TRBV6-6 and TRBJ1-6; 9 bases match TRBD1. This CDR3 comprises 16 residues. V lost 2 bases and J lost 5; bases outside the gene matches: 4. The germline gives CDR1 MNHNY, CDR2 SVGAGI (reference sequence). CDR3 amino acids: CASSYRRDRDNSPLHF. DNA for the CDR3: TGTGCCAGCAGTTACAGGCGGGACAGGGATAATTCACCCCTCCACTTT.

This clonotype came up a few times. V and J are TRBV7-9 and TRBJ2-5; 7 bases map to TRBD2. V shed 5 bases and J 1 base; nucleotides not matched to a gene: 10. The CDR3 runs 16 residues. Germline assignment: CDR1 SEHNR and CDR2 FQNEAQ (reference sequence). CDR3 nucleotides: TGTGCCAGCAGCACCGCTCGCGGGAGAGCCCAAGAGACCCAGTACTTC. Residues: CASSTARGRAQETQYF.